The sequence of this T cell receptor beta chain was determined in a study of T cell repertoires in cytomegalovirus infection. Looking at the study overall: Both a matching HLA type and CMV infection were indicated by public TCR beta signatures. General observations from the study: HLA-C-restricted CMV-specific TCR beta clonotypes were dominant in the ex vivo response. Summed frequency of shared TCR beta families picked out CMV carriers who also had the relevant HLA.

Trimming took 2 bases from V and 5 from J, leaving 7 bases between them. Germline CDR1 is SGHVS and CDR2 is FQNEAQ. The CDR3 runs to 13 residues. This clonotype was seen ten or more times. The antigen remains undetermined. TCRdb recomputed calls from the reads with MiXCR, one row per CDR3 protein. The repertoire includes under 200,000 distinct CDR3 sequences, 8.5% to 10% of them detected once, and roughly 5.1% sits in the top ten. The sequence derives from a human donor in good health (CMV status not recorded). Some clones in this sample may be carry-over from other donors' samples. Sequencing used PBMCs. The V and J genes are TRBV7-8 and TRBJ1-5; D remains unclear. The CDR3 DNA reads TGTGCCAGCAGCTTATTTATAGATCAGCCCCAGCATTTT. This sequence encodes CASSLFIDQPQHF.